The 24 T cell receptor beta chains below were found in one sample sequenced in a study of identical twins (dated by TCRdb to the mid-2010s). Libraries were made using 5' RACE. Instrument on record: Illumina HiSeq 2000. TCRdb ran its own pipeline on the public reads, namely fastp trimming at Q25 and MiXCR clone calling, and kept in-frame beta chains. One record per CDR3 amino acid sequence lists the most common genes and DNA. The sample table holds around 490,000 distinct CDR3 sequences, of which 13% to 15% were seen once. The ten top clones hold 0.95% to 1% of the sample. These data were likewise used in another study, on yellow fever vaccine responses in identical twins.

Sequenced: CD4+ T cells sorted from blood. The receptors were gathered from a woman between 18 and 30 years old in good health.

This clonotype was seen only a few times. CDR3 coding DNA: TGCGCCAGCTCCGAACCGGGCTCGGACGAGCAGTACTTC. Its protein product is CASSEPGSDEQYF. The chain uses TRBV5-1 and TRBJ2-7; D not resolved. The V end lost 7 bases, the J end lost 5 bases, and 16 bases lay between the germline ends. The CDR3 is made up of 13 amino acids. Germline lookup yields CDR1 SGHRS and CDR2 YFSETQ.

This clonotype was counted only a few times. The gene calls are TRBV4-3 and TRBJ2-7; 9 bases are a match to TRBD1. CDR3 size: 11 residues. From germline, CDR1 is LGHNA and CDR2 YSLEER. The CDR3 DNA reads TGCGCCAGCAGCCTAGAGGGACAGGGTCTCGTC. It encodes CASSLEGQGLV.

CDR3 region: CASKAFWDSSYEQYF. In DNA form, the CDR3 reads TGTGCCAGCAAAGCTTTCTGGGACAGCTCCTACGAGCAGTACTTC. The genes are TRBV6-1 and TRBJ2-7; TRBD1 aligns across 7 bases. Germline assignment: CDR1 MNHNS and CDR2 SASEGT. The CDR3 is made up of 15 amino acids. V lost 7 bases and J lost 0; bases outside the gene matches: 9.

This clonotype has a count of ten or more. This chain connects TRBV7-2 to TRBJ2-3; D call uncertain. Germline CDR1 SGHTA, CDR2 FQGNSA. With 2 bases removed from V and 2 bases from J, the gap between germline ends came to 11 bases. The CDR3 loop spans 15 amino acids. CDR3 DNA: TGTGCCAGCAGCTTATTCGGAGAGTTCACAGATACGCAGTATTTT. Its translation is CASSLFGEFTDTQYF.

The chain recombines TRBV27 with TRBJ1-1, with D tentatively TRBD1 (5 bases). Germline-derived CDR1 and CDR2 are MNHEY and SMNVEV (reference sequence). This CDR3 is built from 11 residues. Between the trimmed V and J ends, which lost 2 bases and 9 bases, there was a span of 7 bases. CDR3 loop: CASSLGAKAFF. CDR3 bases: TGTGCCAGCAGTTTAGGGGCAAAAGCTTTCTTT.

This clonotype was seen more than once but under ten times. The rearrangement uses TRBV5-5 and TRBJ2-5; TRBD1 aligns across 7 bases. The CDR3 spans 15 residues. The V gene end was trimmed by 4 bases and the J gene end by 5 bases; junction bases not matched to a gene: 11. Germline V gene sequence: CDR1 SGHKS, CDR2 YYEKEE (reference sequence). The CDR3 DNA sequence: TGTGCCAGCAGCGCAACAGGGGTCCCCAGGGAGACCCAGTACTTC. Translated, it gives CASSATGVPRETQYF.

The V and J genes are TRBV6-4 and TRBJ2-2, with a tentative D call TRBD1 (5 bases). Germline V lookup: CDR1 MRHNA, CDR2 SNTAGT. CDR3 length: 16 residues. Trimming removed 3 bases at V and 1 base at J, with 12 bases between. CDR3 bases: TGTGCCAGCAGTGAAAAGGGGCAGGGGAACACCGGGGAGCTGTTTTTT. As protein: CASSEKGQGNTGELFF.

The chain has TRBV4-3 and TRBJ2-1; 8 bases match TRBD2. CDR3 size: 16 residues. With 3 bases clipped from V and 2 bases from J, the junction kept 6 bases outside the gene matches. The germline V gene encodes CDR1 LGHNA and CDR2 YSLEER. The CDR3 sequence is CASSHHTGGPYNEQFF. The DNA for the CDR3 is TGCGCCAGCAGCCACCACACGGGAGGGCCCTACAATGAGCAGTTCTTC.

CDR3 in amino acids: CASSTQGFSYNEQFF. The DNA of the CDR3 is TGTGCCAGCAGCACCCAGGGATTCTCCTACAATGAGCAGTTCTTC. The gene calls are TRBV5-5 and TRBJ2-1; TRBD1 might be the D (5 bases). V lost 4 bases and J lost 0, with 11 bases in between. CDR1 and CDR2 (germline): SGHKS, YYEKEE (reference sequence). The CDR3 covers 15 residues.

This sequence joins TRBV28 and TRBJ2-5; the D gene is possibly TRBD2 (5 bases). Trimming cost V 2 bases and J 4 bases, with 14 bases left between them. Germline V lookup: CDR1 MDHEN, CDR2 SYDVKM. CDR3 length equals 15 residues. CDR3 loop: CASSLSARVRETQYF. For the CDR3, the DNA is TGTGCCAGCAGTTTAAGTGCGAGGGTTCGAGAGACCCAGTACTTC.

This clonotype showed up just a few times. The V and J genes are TRBV4-2 and TRBJ2-3, with D uncertain. The CDR3 length is 15 residues. CDR1 is LGHNA and CDR2 is YNFKEQ in the germline V gene. V was clipped by 1 base and J by 0 bases, with 8 bases between them. The CDR3 DNA follows: TGTGCCAGCAGCCAAGGGGCAGCTAGCACAGATACGCAGTATTTT. Amino acids: CASSQGAASTDTQYF.

This clonotype showed up just a few times. This chain connects TRBV13 to TRBJ2-3; TRBD2 matches 10 bases. CDR1 PRHDT and CDR2 FYEKMQ come from the germline V gene (reference sequence). The junction had 19 bases not matched to a gene; V was cut back by 4 bases and J by 3 bases. The CDR3 is 20 residues long. The CDR3 coding sequence is TGTGCCAGCAGCTCATCCACCCCTAGCGGGAGATGGGTTCTTACAGATACGCAGTATTTT. Its translation: CASSSSTPSGRWVLTDTQYF.

This clonotype turned up a few times. The chain has TRBV12-3 or TRBV12-4 and TRBJ2-3; D remains ambiguous. V shed 3 bases and J shed 2 bases, with 12 bases lying between them. CDR3 length: 15 residues. For the CDR3, the DNA is TGTGCCAGCAGTTTCAAACGGATTTACACAGATACGCAGTATTTT. Protein: CASSFKRIYTDTQYF.

This chain connects TRBV7-2 to TRBJ2-1; 13 bases are a match to TRBD2. The J segment lost 9 bases and the V segment lost 2 bases, leaving 4 bases of the junction unmatched. Germline V lookup: CDR1 SGHTA, CDR2 FQGNSA. The CDR3 sequence is 15 residues long. CDR3 region: CASSLSGLAGVEQFF. The CDR3 DNA sequence: TGTGCCAGCAGCTTATCAGGACTAGCGGGAGTTGAGCAGTTCTTC.

This clonotype occurred many times. The rearrangement joins TRBV12-3 or TRBV12-4 to TRBJ1-2, with D possibly being TRBD1 (6 bases). With 6 bases removed from V and 4 bases from J, the gap between germline ends came to 12 bases. The CDR3 runs 13 residues. This chain's CDR3 is CASSPQGSYGYTF. CDR3 coding DNA: TGTGCCAGCAGCCCTCAGGGGAGCTATGGCTACACCTTC.

The sample holds a few counts of this clonotype. The chain couples TRBV9 to TRBJ2-2; D is ambiguous. The V and J ends lost 0 bases and 5 bases respectively, with 2 bases between them. This CDR3 comprises 12 residues. The germline V gene encodes CDR1 SGDLS and CDR2 YYNGEE. CDR3 loop: CASSVGTGELFF. CDR3 DNA: TGTGCCAGCAGCGTAGGGACCGGGGAGCTGTTTTTT. Full variable domain (missing parts from reference TRBV9 and TRBJ2-2): DSGVTQTPKHLITATGQRVTLRCSPRSGDLSVYWYQQSLDQGLQFLIQYYNGEERAKGNILERFSAQQFPDLHSELNLSSLELGDSALYFCASSVGTGELFFGEGSRLTVL.

The rearrangement links TRBV20-1 to TRBJ2-1; D possibly corresponds to TRBD2 (5 bases). This CDR3 contains 13 residues. CDR1 DFQATT and CDR2 SNEGSKA come from the germline V gene (reference sequence). Trimming took 3 bases from V and 7 from J, leaving 13 bases between them. The CDR3 loop is CSAREEGPNEQFF. Here the CDR3 DNA reads TGCAGTGCTAGGGAAGAGGGCCCAAATGAGCAGTTCTTC.

V gene TRBV29-1 combines with J gene TRBJ2-4; a possible D gene is TRBD2 (5 bases). Trimming left V 5 bases short and J 13 bases short, with 21 bases between. Germline V gene lookup returns CDR1 SQVTM and CDR2 ANQGSEA. The CDR3 totals 13 residues. The CDR3 nucleotides are TGCAGCGTTCTCCCAACAGCCGGACTTTCGCAGTACTTC. This encodes CSVLPTAGLSQYF.

This clonotype was found many times. This chain links TRBV4-1 with TRBJ2-7; 8 nucleotides align to TRBD1. The junction had 9 bases not matched to a gene; V was cut back by 1 base and J by 4 bases. Looked up from germline, CDR1 is MGHRA and CDR2 is YSYEKL. CDR3 length: 16 amino acids. The CDR3 here is CASSQVPSGGRYEQYF. DNA for the CDR3: TGCGCCAGCAGCCAAGTCCCATCAGGGGGCCGGTACGAGCAGTACTTC.

This clonotype was found a few times. The CDR3 nucleotides are TGTGCCAGCAGTTTATTGGTTGGCGAGGGACTTCAGGAGACCCAGTACTTC. Translation: CASSLLVGEGLQETQYF. V is TRBV12-3 or TRBV12-4 and J is TRBJ2-5; possibly TRBD2 for D (6 bases). CDR3 length equals 17 residues. V lost 2 bases and J 5 bases, leaving 21 bases between the germline ends.

There are many counts of this clonotype. The chain carries TRBV20-1 and TRBJ2-5; maybe TRBD1 (5 bases). CDR1 is DFQATT and CDR2 is SNEGSKA in the germline V gene (reference sequence). V was trimmed by 7 bases and J by 2 bases, leaving 8 bases between them. The CDR3 is 11 residues long. CDR3 amino acids: CSGAGQETQYF. Here the CDR3 DNA reads TGCAGTGGAGCAGGGCAAGAGACCCAGTACTTC.

The chain couples TRBV19 to TRBJ2-1; a weak D match, TRBD1 (6 bases). Per germline, CDR1 LNHDA and CDR2 SQIVND (reference sequence). The CDR3 is made up of 13 amino acids. V gave up 9 bases and J gave up 1 base, with 10 bases separating them. CDR3 coding DNA: TGTGCCAGCGGACAGAAATCCTACAATGAGCAGTTCTTC. Amino acids: CASGQKSYNEQFF.

This clonotype turned up a few times. J is TRBJ2-6 and V is TRBV28; D unclear. Per the germline V gene, CDR1 is MDHEN and CDR2 is SYDVKM. The CDR3 loop spans 15 amino acids. Trimming shortened V by 6 bases and J by 6 bases, and 15 bases separated the two germline ends. The CDR3 spells CASSEPILKANVLTF. CDR3 sequence (DNA): TGTGCCAGCAGCGAACCTATCCTGAAGGCCAACGTCCTGACTTTC. The full variable domain, its missing parts supplied by reference TRBV28 and TRBJ2-6, is DVKVTQSSRYLVKRTGEKVFLECVQDMDHENMFWYRQDPGLGLRLIYFSYDVKMKEKGDIPEGYSVSREKKERFSLILESASTNQTSMYLCASSEPILKANVLTFGAGSRLTVL.

The chain employs TRBV25-1 and TRBJ2-5; 7 bases fit TRBD1. Germline CDR1 reads MGHDK; CDR2 reads SYGVNS. This CDR3 region has 14 residues. The V segment lost 4 bases and the J segment 4 bases; nucleotides outside the gene matches: 6. This chain's CDR3 is CASSGDRGPETQYF. CDR3 in DNA: TGTGCCAGCAGTGGGGACAGAGGGCCAGAGACCCAGTACTTC.